One sample yielded the 30 T cell receptor beta chains listed below, sequenced in a study of OX40 agonist ivuxolimab in advanced cancers. The protocol was immunoSEQ multiplex PCR, while the TCRdb copy is restricted to in-frame clones and leaves out a portion. Of about 22,000 clones detected, just under 85% appear once; the ten largest clones hold 30% to 40%. Sequencing used CD4+ or CD8+ T cells sorted from blood, obtained in a trial of the OX40 agonist ivuxolimab. The source of these receptors is an adult with an advanced solid tumor such as melanoma, head and neck, liver or kidney cancer.

The gene calls are TRBV29-1 and TRBJ2-7; D is possibly TRBD1 or TRBD2 (5 bases each). The CDR3 has 13 amino acids. Germline CDR1 is SQVTM and CDR2 is ANQGSEA. Deletions cut 6 bases from V and 2 bases from J, with 14 bases between. The CDR3 DNA reads as TGCAGCGTAATCCGGGACGGAACCTACGAGCAGTACTTC. Encoded protein: CSVIRDGTYEQYF.

This clone was counted a few times. This chain links TRBV7-8 with TRBJ1-6, with 7 bases aligning to TRBD1. V was pared by 1 base and J by 8 bases, with 2 bases of the junction left unmatched. CDR3 length: 14 residues. Germline V CDR1 and CDR2: SGHVS, FQNEAQ. The CDR3, as DNA: TGTGCCAGCAGCTTAGGCAGGGGGTATTCACCCCTCCACTTT. This encodes CASSLGRGYSPLHF.

The CDR3 region has the DNA TGTGCCAGAAACGGGGCTTACGATAGGTGTGGCTACACCTTC. Translation gives CARNGAYDRCGYTF. This rearrangement joins TRBV7-5 to TRBJ1-2. TRBV7-5 is termed a pseudogene. The CDR3 runs to 14 residues.

There are a few counts of this clone. The CDR3 DNA is TGCAGCGGCGACGGGGGATCGAACACTGAAGCTTTCTTT. This translates into CSGDGGSNTEAFF. The rearrangement links TRBV29-1 to TRBJ1-1, with D possibly TRBD1 on 5 matching bases. The germline gives CDR1 SQVTM, CDR2 ANQGSEA. V was trimmed by 7 bases and J by 1 base, leaving 13 bases between them. CDR3 length: 13 amino acids.

This clone has a single count. This rearrangement joins TRBV15 to TRBJ2-3, with 16 bases identical to TRBD2. This CDR3 has 17 residues. V shed 1 base and J 4 bases; nucleotides not matched to a gene: 2. Germline-derived CDR1 and CDR2 are LNHNV and YYDKDF (reference sequence). For the CDR3, the DNA is TGTGCCACCAGCAGAGCGGGACTAGCGGGAGGGGCAGATACGCAGTATTTT. This gives the protein CATSRAGLAGGADTQYF.

This chain joins TRBV13 and TRBJ2-1; TRBD1 matches at 8 bases. Germline V CDR1 and CDR2: PRHDT, FYEKMQ (reference sequence). J was trimmed by 5 bases and V by 5 bases; bases with no gene match: 5. The CDR3 loop spans 14 amino acids. This chain's CDR3 is CASSPRGRNNEQFF. For the CDR3, the DNA is TGTGCCAGCAGCCCCAGGGGGCGGAACAATGAGCAGTTCTTC.

The rearrangement joins TRBV9 to TRBJ2-3; TRBD1 might be the D (6 bases). The V gene lost 4 bases and the J gene lost 0 bases, with 15 bases spanning the gap. The CDR3 runs to 16 residues. Looked up from germline, CDR1 is SGDLS and CDR2 is YYNGEE. The CDR3 loop reads CASSNNRALSTDTQYF. DNA of the CDR3: TGTGCCAGCAGCAACAACAGGGCCCTTAGCACAGATACGCAGTATTTT.

The chain joins TRBV27 to TRBJ1-1; no firm D call. V shed 6 bases and J shed 1 base, with 9 bases lying between them. CDR1 and CDR2 (germline): MNHEY, SMNVEV (reference sequence). The CDR3 consists of 13 residues. This CDR3 reads CASSLGGNTEAFF. The CDR3 nucleotides read TGTGCCAGCAGCTTAGGAGGGAACACTGAAGCTTTCTTT.

V gene TRBV6-4 combines with J gene TRBJ2-3; 11 bases are shared with TRBD1. Trimming at V came to 4 bases and at J to 4 bases, leaving 1 base not matched to a gene. The CDR3 has 14 residues. The germline gives CDR1 MRHNA, CDR2 SNTAGT. DNA of the CDR3: TGTGCCAGCAGTGGGACAGGGGGCGCAGATACGCAGTATTTT. Amino acids: CASSGTGGADTQYF.

V is TRBV10-3 and J is TRBJ2-3; D is unclear. CDR3 size: 16 residues. Trimming took 4 bases from V and 2 from J, leaving 16 bases between them. Per the germline V gene, CDR1 is ENHRY and CDR2 is SYGVKD. This chain's CDR3 is CAISGGGESNTDTQYF. In nucleotides, the CDR3 is TGTGCCATCAGTGGGGGTGGCGAGTCGAACACAGATACGCAGTATTTT.

CDR3 region: CASSLILAGVTDTQYF. In nucleotides, the CDR3 is TGTGCCAGCAGTCTAATACTAGCGGGAGTGACAGATACGCAGTATTTT. The chain links TRBV11-3 to TRBJ2-3; 11 bases agree with TRBD2. The CDR3 is 16 residues long. From germline, CDR1 is SGHNT and CDR2 YENEEA. Trimming took 6 bases from V and 3 from J; bases not matched to a gene: 8.

The chain couples TRBV7-8 to TRBJ1-2; D not resolved. Germline lookup yields CDR1 SGHVS and CDR2 FQNEAQ. Trimming stripped 4 bases from V and 2 bases from J, with 23 bases between. CDR3 length: 18 amino acids. The CDR3 DNA reads as TGTGCCAGCAGCTCTTGGGAGGGCCCCGACCTTCCAAACTATGGCTACACCTTC. Amino acid sequence: CASSSWEGPDLPNYGYTF.

The V and J genes are TRBV4-2 and TRBJ1-6, with 9 nucleotides matching TRBD1. The germline V gene has CDR1 LGHNA and CDR2 YNFKEQ. The CDR3 extends over 14 amino acids. The junction had 5 bases not matched to a gene; V was cut back by 4 bases and J by 10 bases. The CDR3 here is CASSRDRDPSPLHF. The CDR3 DNA is TGTGCCAGCAGCCGGGACAGGGATCCCTCACCCCTCCACTTT.

The V gene is TRBV27, the J gene TRBJ2-3; possible D gene TRBD2, 5 bases. Germline V gene data show CDR1 as MNHEY and CDR2 as SMNVEV (reference sequence). The CDR3 has 12 amino acids. The V end lost 4 bases, the J end lost 6 bases, and 8 bases lay between the germline ends. Written as DNA, the CDR3 is TGTGCCAGCAGTTACAGAGGGGATACGCAGTATTTT. This codes for CASSYRGDTQYF.

The chain employs TRBV9 and TRBJ2-7; no definite D call. Germline-derived CDR1 and CDR2 are SGDLS and YYNGEE. This CDR3 spans 12 amino acids. Between the trimmed V and J ends, which lost 3 bases and 2 bases, there was a span of 6 bases. This CDR3 reads CASSGRAYEQYF. CDR3 bases: TGTGCCAGCAGCGGAAGGGCCTACGAGCAGTACTTC.

The chain has TRBV13 and TRBJ2-3; D unresolved. V lost 3 bases and J lost 0, with 16 bases in between. The CDR3 contains 17 residues. Germline CDR1 is PRHDT and CDR2 is FYEKMQ (reference sequence). The CDR3 DNA reads TGTGCCAGCAGCTTCCGAGGATCCAGCTATAGCACAGATACGCAGTATTTT. This codes for CASSFRGSSYSTDTQYF.

CDR3: CASRNGRSNEQFF. CDR3 bases: TGTGCCAGTAGGAATGGCCGGAGCAATGAGCAGTTCTTC. This chain uses TRBV19 with TRBJ2-1; no definite D call. The V end was cut by 6 bases, the J end by 6 bases, with 12 bases between. Germline CDR1 is LNHDA and CDR2 is SQIVND (reference sequence). The CDR3 is made up of 13 amino acids.

The V gene is TRBV13, the J gene TRBJ1-5; 7 bases map to TRBD1. Trimming removed 5 bases from V and 8 bases from J; junction bases left unmatched: 6. The CDR3 covers 13 residues. Per germline, CDR1 PRHDT and CDR2 FYEKMQ (reference sequence). CDR3 coding DNA: TGTGCCAGCAGCCCACAGGGGCAGAAGCCCCAGCATTTT. Translation: CASSPQGQKPQHF.

The chain joins TRBV7-2 to TRBJ2-2, with D tentatively TRBD2 (5 bases). With 5 bases removed from V and 4 bases from J, the gap between germline ends came to 8 bases. CDR1 and CDR2 from the germline V gene are SGHTA and FQGNSA. This CDR3 region has 13 residues. In DNA form, the CDR3 reads TGTGCCAGCAGCGGCGGACTCACCGGGGAGCTGTTTTTT. Its translation is CASSGGLTGELFF.

The rearrangement joins TRBV27 to TRBJ2-7; tentatively, D is TRBD2 (5 bases). The ends were cut back, 5 bases at V and 7 bases at J, with 24 bases in the middle. From germline, CDR1 is MNHEY and CDR2 SMNVEV (reference sequence). CDR3 length: 16 amino acids. Here the CDR3 reads CASSLRLDLPLREQYF. The CDR3 region has the DNA TGTGCCAGCAGTCTAAGACTGGACTTACCTCTTAGGGAGCAGTACTTC.

The chain employs TRBV20-1 and TRBJ1-6, with D uncertain. V was cut by 7 bases and J by 9 bases, with 10 bases left in between. Germline V lookup: CDR1 DFQATT, CDR2 SNEGSKA (reference sequence). The CDR3 totals 11 residues. The chain's CDR3 is CSDPALSPLHF. The DNA for the CDR3 is TGCAGTGATCCGGCCCTTTCACCCCTCCACTTT.

This clone was seen only a few times. CDR3 protein: CASSRANTGELFF. For the CDR3, the DNA is TGTGCCAGCAGTCGTGCGAACACCGGGGAGCTGTTTTTT. The chain joins TRBV6-5 to TRBJ2-2; no definite D call. The CDR3 has 13 amino acids. The V end lost 5 bases, the J end lost 0 bases, and 4 bases lay between the germline ends. Germline lookup yields CDR1 MNHEY and CDR2 SVGAGI.

The chain uses TRBV14 and TRBJ2-7; D ambiguous. V dropped 1 base and J dropped 4 bases, with 11 bases sitting between them. CDR3 size: 14 residues. Germline V gene sequence: CDR1 SGHDN, CDR2 FVKESK. This CDR3 is CASSQVGRWYEQYF. The CDR3 coding sequence is TGTGCCAGCAGCCAAGTGGGCAGGTGGTACGAGCAGTACTTC.

The V gene is TRBV7-6, the J gene TRBJ2-5; TRBD2 matches 10 bases. The junction had 6 bases not matched to a gene; V was cut back by 6 bases and J by 5 bases. There are 14 residues in the CDR3. The germline gives CDR1 SGHVS, CDR2 FNYEAQ. The CDR3 sequence: CASSPSGSRETQYF. CDR3 sequence (DNA): TGTGCCAGCAGTCCTAGCGGGAGTCGTGAGACCCAGTACTTC.

This chain uses TRBV27 with TRBJ2-3, with D tentatively TRBD2 (6 bases). Deletions cut 1 base from V and 6 bases from J, with 14 bases between. Germline-derived CDR1 and CDR2 are MNHEY and SMNVEV (reference sequence). The CDR3 consists of 15 residues. CDR3 region: CASSLYSGVADTQYF. CDR3 in DNA: TGTGCCAGCAGTTTATACTCGGGAGTAGCCGATACGCAGTATTTT.

This chain uses TRBV19 with TRBJ2-1; D is perhaps TRBD1 or TRBD2 (5 bases each). Germline V lookup: CDR1 LNHDA, CDR2 SQIVND (reference sequence). The CDR3 is 16 residues long. The V and J ends lost 3 bases and 5 bases respectively, with 17 bases between them. CDR3 region: CASSIKTGRPDNEQFF. Written as DNA, the CDR3 is TGTGCCAGTAGTATCAAAACGGGACGGCCGGACAATGAGCAGTTCTTC.

The chain uses TRBV27 and TRBJ2-3; 11 nucleotides agree with TRBD2. The CDR3 has 16 amino acids. The germline CDR1 and CDR2 sequences are MNHEY and SMNVEV (reference sequence). With 5 bases clipped from V and 1 base from J, the junction kept 5 bases outside the gene matches. This CDR3 reads CASSIPTSGGTDTQYF. DNA for the CDR3: TGTGCCAGCAGTATCCCGACTAGCGGGGGCACAGATACGCAGTATTTT.

The rearrangement uses TRBV7-3 and TRBJ2-2; a possible D gene is TRBD1 (6 bases). This CDR3 has 13 amino acids. The V and J ends lost 5 bases and 6 bases respectively, with 10 bases between them. Germline CDR1 and CDR2: SGHTA and FQGTGA. CDR3 sequence reads: CASSPTGPGELFF. In DNA, the CDR3 is TGTGCCAGCAGCCCCACAGGGCCCGGGGAGCTGTTTTTT.

This rearrangement joins TRBV6-5 to TRBJ1-1; no clear D gene. Germline V gene data show CDR1 as MNHEY and CDR2 as SVGAGI. The CDR3 contains 11 residues. V lost 10 bases to trimming and J lost 4 bases, with 10 bases between them. The CDR3 sequence is CAIKLGTEAFF. CDR3 DNA sequence: TGTGCCATCAAATTGGGCACTGAAGCTTTCTTT.

The V and J genes are TRBV11-3 and TRBJ2-7; D is perhaps TRBD2 (6 bases). Germline V gene data show CDR1 as SGHNT and CDR2 as YENEEA. CDR3 length: 15 residues. Trimming stripped 4 bases from V and 2 bases from J, with 15 bases between. CDR3 loop: CASSSRDSGPYEQYF. As DNA, the CDR3 is TGTGCCAGCAGCTCTAGGGACTCCGGACCCTACGAGCAGTACTTC.